These 22 T cell receptor beta chains were sequenced from one sample in a study of blood T cells in healthy people across ages. With a J-beta primer mix and a sample-barcoded 5' primer, a second PCR ran about 7 to 11 cycles. Via MiXCR, TCRdb re-called the 5' RACE reads, giving one row per CDR3 protein. The sample includes fewer than 2,000,000 distinct CDR3 sequences, approximately 39% of them seen just once. The specimen was blood. These receptors were collected from a human donor in good health.

This rearrangement joins TRBV6-2 or TRBV6-3 to TRBJ1-2, with 8 bases that match TRBD1. Germline V CDR1 and CDR2: MNHEY, SVGEGT. Germline trimming cut 0 bases from V and 5 bases from J; bases unmatched to any gene: 5. This CDR3 is built from 15 residues. DNA of the CDR3: TGTGCCAGCAGTTACTCGATGACAGGGGAGTATGGCTACACCTTC. Amino acids: CASSYSMTGEYGYTF.

V usage is TRBV2 and J usage is TRBJ2-5; D possibly corresponds to TRBD2 (5 bases). The J call may be incorrect, as the DNA end agrees better with TRBJ2-7. Looked up from germline, CDR1 is SNHLY and CDR2 is FYNNEI. The CDR3 loop spans 14 amino acids. CDR3 region: CASSDRLAFYEQYF. The CDR3 DNA reads as TGTGCCAGCAGTGACAGGCTAGCTTTTTACGAGCAGTACTTC.

This clonotype was found a few times. The gene calls are TRBV3-1 and TRBJ1-5; a possible D gene is TRBD1 (6 bases). V was shortened by 3 bases and J by 1 base, with 7 bases between the two germline ends. The germline gives CDR1 LGHDT, CDR2 YNNKEL (reference sequence). CDR3 size: 14 residues. This CDR3 reads CASSHRGSNQPQHF. The CDR3 region has the DNA TGTGCCAGCAGCCACAGGGGCAGCAATCAGCCCCAGCATTTT.

The chain carries TRBV7-2 and TRBJ2-3; TRBD1 might be the D (6 bases). The CDR3 consists of 16 residues. Germline-derived CDR1 and CDR2 are SGHTA and FQGNSA. Trimming left V 3 bases short and J 2 bases short, with 15 bases between. This CDR3 reads CASSFNGDTTTDTQYF. The CDR3 nucleotides read TGTGCCAGCAGCTTTAACGGGGACACCACCACAGATACGCAGTATTTT.

The chain joins TRBV6-1 to TRBJ1-1; D is ambiguous. The CDR3 is 16 amino acids. Germline-derived CDR1 and CDR2 are MNHNS and SASEGT. Between the trimmed V and J ends, which lost 2 bases and 0 bases, there was a span of 13 bases. In nucleotides, the CDR3 is TGTGCCAGCAGTGAAACCCAGGCCGGACTGAACACTGAAGCTTTCTTT. Its translation is CASSETQAGLNTEAFF.

The sample holds a few counts of this clonotype. The chain links TRBV5-1 to TRBJ2-7; 8 bases fit TRBD1. The CDR3 consists of 15 residues. V shed 4 bases, J shed 2 bases, and the junction held 8 bases outside the gene matches. The germline gives CDR1 SGHRS, CDR2 YFSETQ. The CDR3 DNA reads as TGCGCCAGCAGCCCCCCCCAACAGGGGGCCTACGAGCAGTACTTC. Amino acids: CASSPPQQGAYEQYF.

The rearrangement uses TRBV11-2 and TRBJ2-1; unclear D gene. The germline V gene encodes CDR1 SGHAT and CDR2 FQNNGV. This CDR3 has 13 residues. Trimming removed 5 bases at V and 10 bases at J, with 15 bases between. In nucleotides, the CDR3 is TGTGCCAGCAGCCCGGGCGTAGGAGTAGAGCAGTTCTTC. Translated, it gives CASSPGVGVEQFF.

The chain has TRBV7-6 and TRBJ1-2; 9 nucleotides match TRBD1. Germline CDR1 and CDR2: SGHVS and FNYEAQ. The CDR3 loop spans 14 amino acids. With 6 bases clipped from V and 6 bases from J, the junction kept 8 bases outside the gene matches. The CDR3: CASSTGGAWDGYTF. DNA for the CDR3: TGTGCCAGCAGTACAGGGGGCGCGTGGGATGGCTACACCTTC.

V usage is TRBV25-1 and J usage is TRBJ2-1, with D tentatively TRBD1 (5 bases). The CDR3 sequence is 13 residues long. Looked up from germline, CDR1 is MGHDK and CDR2 is SYGVNS. V lost 6 bases to trimming and J lost 6 bases, with 12 bases between them. The CDR3 DNA follows: TGTGCCAGCAGGGACACCCTGGGCAATGAGCAGTTCTTC. This encodes CASRDTLGNEQFF.

This chain connects TRBV2 to TRBJ1-2; D is uncertain. Germline V lookup: CDR1 SNHLY, CDR2 FYNNEI. The CDR3 loop spans 15 amino acids. The ends were cut back, 4 bases at V and 0 bases at J, with 12 bases in the middle. The CDR3 protein is CASSGEQRANYGYTF. The CDR3 DNA is TGTGCCAGCAGTGGGGAACAAAGGGCTAACTATGGCTACACCTTC.

The CDR3 DNA reads as TGTGCCAGCAGCCCCCTCCGATGGGTCTACAATGAGCAGTTCTTC. Its protein product is CASSPLRWVYNEQFF. This chain joins TRBV12-3 or TRBV12-4 and TRBJ2-1; D not resolved. The CDR3 length is 15 residues. Trimming removed 6 bases from V and 3 bases from J, with 15 bases in between.

This rearrangement joins TRBV7-2 to TRBJ2-7; D is unclear. Germline-derived CDR1 and CDR2 are SGHTA and FQGNSA. The CDR3 has 15 amino acids. The ends were cut back, 0 bases at V and 5 bases at J, with 14 bases in the middle. This CDR3 is CASSLAVVVTDEQYF. The CDR3, as DNA: TGTGCCAGCAGCTTAGCCGTCGTGGTGACCGACGAGCAGTACTTC.

Points on this clonotype: The junction differs from germline at one of its ends, possibly a read error. The CDR3 protein is CASSFSNYGHTF. CDR3 coding DNA: TGTGCCAGCAGTTTCTCTAACTATGGCCACACCTTC. The chain has TRBV12-3 or TRBV12-4 and TRBJ1-2; D gene uncertain. This CDR3 spans 12 amino acids.

J is TRBJ1-2 and V is TRBV7-3, with 9 bases that match TRBD1. Germline CDR1 reads SGHTA; CDR2 reads FQGTGA. This CDR3 has 15 amino acids. The V gene end was trimmed by 5 bases and the J gene end by 3 bases; junction bases not matched to a gene: 7. The DNA for the CDR3 is TGTGCCAGCAGCATAGGACAGGGGCGGGACTATGGCTACACCTTC. Translating gives CASSIGQGRDYGYTF.

This clonotype was counted a few times. This chain joins TRBV27 and TRBJ1-2; D remains unclear. CDR3 length: 14 amino acids. V dropped 3 bases and J dropped 3 bases, with 11 bases sitting between them. Germline V gene lookup returns CDR1 MNHEY and CDR2 SMNVEV (reference sequence). CDR3 residues: CASSFAGRYYGYTF. CDR3 nucleotides: TGTGCCAGCAGTTTCGCAGGACGCTACTATGGCTACACCTTC.

This chain joins TRBV12-3 or TRBV12-4 and TRBJ2-5; TRBD1 is a possible D gene (6 bases). The CDR3 runs 13 residues. V lost 9 bases to trimming and J lost 4 bases, with 15 bases between them. In DNA, the CDR3 is TGTGCCAGTGGGGGCAGGGGTGCAGAGACCCAGTACTTC. Translation gives CASGGRGAETQYF.

The chain employs TRBV15 and TRBJ2-1; 11 nucleotides agree with TRBD2. Germline V lookup: CDR1 LNHNV, CDR2 YYDKDF (reference sequence). Unmatched junction bases numbered 4, after V lost 2 bases and J lost 10 bases. CDR3 length: 14 amino acids. CDR3 DNA sequence: TGTGCCACCAGCAGACTAGCGGGGGGAGGGGAGCAGTTCTTC. Its protein is CATSRLAGGGEQFF.

This clonotype has only a few counts. Relative to the germline gene, one junction end is altered; a read error may explain this. The rearrangement links TRBV15 to TRBJ1-6; D not resolved. This CDR3 comprises 15 residues. Germline values: CDR1 LNHNV, CDR2 YYDKDF (reference sequence). CDR3 sequence reads: CATSSSIGVYSPLHF. CDR3 sequence (DNA): TGTGCCACCAGCAGCTCCATCGGCGTGTATTCACCCCTTCACTTT. The variable domain in full, completed from reference TRBV15 and TRBJ1-6, reads DAMVIQNPRYQVTQFGKPVTLSCSQTLNHNVMYWYQQKSSQAPKLLFHYYDKDFNNEADTPDNFQSRRPNTSFCFLDIRSPGLGDTAMYLCATSSSIGVYSPLHFGNGTRLTVT.

This clonotype was detected a few times. The genes are TRBV20-1 and TRBJ1-1; no reliable D call. V lost 0 bases, J lost 1 base, and 12 bases lay in between. This CDR3 has 15 amino acids. The germline V gene encodes CDR1 DFQATT and CDR2 SNEGSKA (reference sequence). The CDR3 reads CSAREGRRENTEAFF. In nucleotides, the CDR3 is TGCAGTGCTAGAGAAGGGAGAAGGGAGAACACTGAAGCTTTCTTT.

This clonotype has only a few counts. The chain recombines TRBV6-5 with TRBJ2-1; D not resolved. V lost 4 bases and J 5 bases, leaving 9 bases between the germline ends. Germline-derived CDR1 and CDR2 are MNHEY and SVGAGI. This CDR3 is built from 13 residues. The CDR3 sequence: CASSWSKDNEQFF. CDR3 in DNA: TGTGCCAGCAGTTGGTCGAAAGACAATGAGCAGTTCTTC.

On this clonotype itself: A clone one base away is much larger, so this may be a read error. The V gene is TRBV10-3, the J gene TRBJ2-1; TRBD1 matches 9 bases. Gene TRBJ2-7 matches the end of the DNA better, so the J call may be wrong. CDR1 is ENHRY, CDR2 SYGVKD, per germline. This CDR3 has 13 residues. Written as DNA, the CDR3 is TGTGCCATCAGCGGGACAGGGATCCACAAGCAGTACTTC. Its protein product is CAISGTGIHKQYF.

This clonotype was detected only a few times. The chain joins TRBV10-3 to TRBJ2-7; D gene unclear. This CDR3 comprises 13 residues. Trimming shortened V by 6 bases and J by 2 bases, and 11 bases separated the two germline ends. From germline, CDR1 is ENHRY and CDR2 SYGVKD. This CDR3 is CAIRTVLTYEQYF. CDR3 in DNA: TGTGCCATCAGGACCGTTCTCACCTACGAGCAGTACTTC.